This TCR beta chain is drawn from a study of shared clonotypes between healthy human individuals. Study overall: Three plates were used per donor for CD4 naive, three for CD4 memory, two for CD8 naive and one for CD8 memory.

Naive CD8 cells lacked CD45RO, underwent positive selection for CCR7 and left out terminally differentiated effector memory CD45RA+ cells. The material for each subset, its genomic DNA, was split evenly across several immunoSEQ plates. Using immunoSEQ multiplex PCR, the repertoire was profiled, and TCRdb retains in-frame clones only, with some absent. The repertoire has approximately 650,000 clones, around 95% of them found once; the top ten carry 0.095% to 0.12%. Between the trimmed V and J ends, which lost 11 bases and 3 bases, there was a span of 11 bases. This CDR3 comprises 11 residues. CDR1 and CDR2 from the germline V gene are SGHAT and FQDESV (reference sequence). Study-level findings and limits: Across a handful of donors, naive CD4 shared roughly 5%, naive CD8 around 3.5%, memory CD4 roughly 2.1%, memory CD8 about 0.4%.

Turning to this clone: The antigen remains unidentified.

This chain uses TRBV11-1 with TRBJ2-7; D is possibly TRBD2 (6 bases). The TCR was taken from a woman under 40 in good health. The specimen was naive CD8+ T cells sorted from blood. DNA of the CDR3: TGTGCCGTCCAGGAGGGCTACGAGCAGTACTTC. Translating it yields CAVQEGYEQYF.